These 3 T cell receptor beta chains originate from one sample sequenced in a study of neurological immune-mediated disorders. TCRdb reprocessed the 5' RACE reads via MiXCR and lists one record per CDR3 protein. Among tens of thousands of distinct CDR3 sequences, around 4.3% were seen once, and the ten largest hold around 6%. Sequencing was performed on PBMCs. Receptor source: a woman aged 55-70 years with multiple sclerosis.

In this sample, this clonotype turned up many times. The genes are TRBV7-7 and TRBJ2-5; 9 bases are a match to TRBD1. CDR1 SSHAT and CDR2 FNYEAQ come from the germline V gene (reference sequence). This CDR3 comprises 14 residues. After removal of 5 bases from V and 4 bases from J, the junction contained 5 bases not matched to a gene. DNA of the CDR3: TGTGCCAGCAGCGCAGGGACAGGGATAGAGACCCAGTACTTC. Its protein product is CASSAGTGIETQYF.

This clonotype occurred a few times. The V and J genes are TRBV15 and TRBJ2-4, with D uncertain. CDR1 is LNHNV, CDR2 YYDKDF, per germline (reference sequence). The CDR3 runs 13 residues. Trimming took off 0 bases at V and 12 bases at J, with 12 bases between the two ends. The CDR3 bases are TGTGCCACCAGCAGAGATCGTTGGCCGAATCAGTACTTC. It translates to CATSRDRWPNQYF. Looking up the rest from reference TRBV15 and TRBJ2-4 gives the full variable domain: DAMVIQNPRYQVTQFGKPVTLSCSQTLNHNVMYWYQQKSSQAPKLLFHYYDKDFNNEADTPDNFQSRRPNTSFCFLDIRSPGLGDTAMYLCATSRDRWPNQYFGAGTRLSVL.

The CDR3 region has the DNA TGCAGTGCTTCGGTGGGCGATACGCAGTATTTT. It yields the protein CSASVGDTQYF. This sequence joins TRBV20-1 and TRBJ2-3; D is uncertain. Germline V gene data show CDR1 as DFQATT and CDR2 as SNEGSKA (reference sequence). This CDR3 is 11 amino acids long. The V end was cut by 5 bases, the J end by 6 bases, with 9 bases between.